Below are 18 T cell receptor beta chains sequenced from a single sample in a study of blood T cells in healthy people across ages. Using a J-beta primer mix together with a sample-barcoded 5' primer, a second PCR was run for about 6 to 11 cycles. TCRdb reprocessed the 5' RACE reads with MiXCR, giving one entry per CDR3 protein. In the table there are roughly 800,000 distinct CDR3 sequences, 25% of which are singletons. This same sample was also part of a study on T cells of mothers and their children.

The sample was blood. The receptors originated from a boy aged 5-17 years in good health.

This clonotype has more than one count but fewer than ten. The chain recombines TRBV7-2 with TRBJ1-2, with D possibly matching TRBD1 (6 bases). V lost 0 bases and J lost 6, with 17 bases in between. In germline, CDR1 is SGHTA, CDR2 FQGNSA. There are 16 residues in the CDR3. CDR3 in DNA: TGTGCCAGCAGCTTAGCCCCAGGGGTGTCCAAGAATGGCTACACCTTC. Protein product: CASSLAPGVSKNGYTF. Drawing the rest from reference TRBV7-2 and TRBJ1-2, the complete variable domain is GAGVSQSPSNKVTEKGKDVELRCDPISGHTALYWYRQSLGQGLEFLIYFQGNSAPDKSGLPSDRFSAERTGGSVSTLTIQRTQQEDSAVYLCASSLAPGVSKNGYTFGSGTRLTVV.

This chain's CDR3 is CATSRDLASSGNTIYF. The DNA of the CDR3 is TGTGCCACCAGCAGAGATCTGGCCAGCTCTGGAAACACCATATATTTT. The chain recombines TRBV15 with TRBJ1-3; no definite D call. The CDR3 contains 16 residues. Germline-derived CDR1 and CDR2 are LNHNV and YYDKDF (reference sequence). The V end was cut by 0 bases, the J end by 0 bases, with 9 bases between. Filled out from reference TRBV15 and TRBJ1-3, the complete variable domain reads DAMVIQNPRYQVTQFGKPVTLSCSQTLNHNVMYWYQQKSSQAPKLLFHYYDKDFNNEADTPDNFQSRRPNTSFCFLDIRSPGLGDTAMYLCATSRDLASSGNTIYFGEGSWLTVV.

This rearrangement joins TRBV27 to TRBJ1-6; 9 nucleotides agree with TRBD1. This CDR3 spans 13 amino acids. V gave up 5 bases and J gave up 10 bases; unmatched junction bases: 3. Germline lookup yields CDR1 MNHEY and CDR2 SMNVEV (reference sequence). DNA for the CDR3: TGTGCCAGCAGTGGGACAGGGTTCTCACCCCTCCACTTT. Its protein product is CASSGTGFSPLHF.

In its sample, this clonotype was seen a few times. The J gene is TRBJ2-5, the V gene TRBV12-3 or TRBV12-4; 10 bases are shared with TRBD1. The CDR3 extends over 16 amino acids. Trimming removed 6 bases from V and 1 base from J; junction bases left unmatched: 8. CDR3 in DNA: TGTGCCAGCAGGAGTGTCCGGGACAGGGGCCAAGAGACCCAGTACTTC. Translated, it gives CASRSVRDRGQETQYF.

CDR3 protein: CASSHKQLQETQYF. CDR3 bases: TGTGCCAGCAGTCATAAACAGCTTCAAGAGACCCAGTACTTC. The chain uses TRBV12-3 or TRBV12-4 and TRBJ2-5; no definite D call. Trimming stripped 5 bases from V and 2 bases from J, with 12 bases between. The CDR3 runs 14 residues.

This clonotype was observed a few times. The chain has TRBV3-1 and TRBJ1-6; the D is unclear. V was pared by 4 bases and J by 12 bases, with 19 bases between. Germline lookup yields CDR1 LGHDT and CDR2 YNNKEL (reference sequence). The CDR3 covers 15 residues. The CDR3 spells CASSPRSEMGRPLHF. DNA for the CDR3: TGTGCCAGCAGCCCAAGATCGGAAATGGGGAGACCCCTCCACTTT.

The chain combines TRBV7-2 with TRBJ1-2; 8 bases map to TRBD1. Trimming at V came to 4 bases and at J to 3 bases, leaving 7 bases not matched to a gene. The CDR3 length is 15 residues. Germline V lookup: CDR1 SGHTA, CDR2 FQGNSA. This CDR3 is CASSSRQGADYGYTF. The CDR3 DNA sequence: TGTGCCAGCAGCTCTCGGCAGGGGGCGGACTATGGCTACACCTTC. The variable domain in full, completed from reference TRBV7-2 and TRBJ1-2, reads GAGVSQSPSNKVTEKGKDVELRCDPISGHTALYWYRQSLGQGLEFLIYFQGNSAPDKSGLPSDRFSAERTGGSVSTLTIQRTQQEDSAVYLCASSSRQGADYGYTFGSGTRLTVV.

The gene calls are TRBV4-2 and TRBJ2-7; possibly TRBD1 or TRBD2 for D (7 bases each). The DNA end is more similar to TRBJ2-5, so the J call may be wrong. The CDR3 spans 16 residues. Per germline, CDR1 LGHNA and CDR2 YNFKEQ. The CDR3, as DNA: TGTGCCAGCAGCCAAGGACAGGGAGGGATCCAAGAGACCCAGTACTTC. Encoded protein: CASSQGQGGIQETQYF.

This clonotype occurred a few times. The V and J genes are TRBV9 and TRBJ1-1; D is ambiguous. The V and J ends lost 3 bases and 1 base respectively, with 10 bases between them. This CDR3 has 14 amino acids. Germline assignment: CDR1 SGDLS and CDR2 YYNGEE. The CDR3 sequence: CASSDGSGNTEAFF. For the CDR3, the DNA is TGTGCCAGCAGCGACGGGAGTGGGAACACTGAAGCTTTCTTT.

The table lists this clonotype with many counts. The chain joins TRBV4-3 to TRBJ2-7; TRBD1 matches 7 bases. Unmatched junction bases numbered 4, after V lost 0 bases and J lost 2 bases. The CDR3 contains 15 residues. In germline, CDR1 is LGHNA, CDR2 YSLEER. Here the CDR3 reads CASSQDRDRAYEQYF. The CDR3, as DNA: TGCGCCAGCAGCCAAGACCGGGACAGAGCCTACGAGCAGTACTTC.

This clonotype has just a few counts. For the CDR3, the DNA is TGCGCCAGCAGCCAAGAAGGCGCCTACGAGCAGTACTTC. Its protein product is CASSQEGAYEQYF. This chain connects TRBV4-3 to TRBJ2-7; no definite D call. Trimming shortened V by 0 bases and J by 2 bases, and 5 bases separated the two germline ends. The germline V gene has CDR1 LGHNA and CDR2 YSLEER. The CDR3 length is 13 residues.

The V gene is TRBV21-1, the J gene TRBJ2-7. TRBV21-1 is a listed pseudogene. The CDR3 is 12 residues long. Written as DNA, the CDR3 is TGTGCCAGCAGGCACGGTTCCTACGGGCAGTACTTC. Amino acid sequence: CASRHGSYGQYF.

This clonotype appeared a few times. The J gene is TRBJ1-1, the V gene TRBV9; D not certain. Trimming stripped 0 bases from V and 4 bases from J, with 13 bases between. CDR1 and CDR2 (germline): SGDLS, YYNGEE. CDR3 size: 15 residues. The CDR3 sequence: CASSVGAEPVTEAFF. Written as DNA, the CDR3 is TGTGCCAGCAGCGTAGGGGCAGAACCCGTCACTGAAGCTTTCTTT.

The rearrangement uses TRBV6-1 and TRBJ2-1; D perhaps matches TRBD1 (5 bases). The CDR3 has 12 residues. Trimming shortened V by 4 bases and J by 7 bases, and 8 bases separated the two germline ends. The V gene's germline CDR1 is MNHNS and CDR2 SASEGT. The DNA for the CDR3 is TGTGCCAGCAGTGCAGGGCGGAATGAGCAGTTCTTC. Translating it yields CASSAGRNEQFF.

This sequence joins TRBV12-3 or TRBV12-4 and TRBJ2-5; D unclear. This CDR3 comprises 14 residues. Deletions cut 7 bases from V and 2 bases from J, with 14 bases between. This CDR3 reads CASNIIGPQETQYF. In DNA form, the CDR3 reads TGTGCCAGCAACATTATCGGGCCGCAAGAGACCCAGTACTTC.

This clonotype was found a few times. The rearrangement links TRBV2 to TRBJ2-5; D remains ambiguous. This CDR3 is 16 amino acids long. Germline CDR1 reads SNHLY; CDR2 reads FYNNEI. V was cut by 9 bases and J by 1 base, with 21 bases left in between. CDR3 protein: CASPSPSRSLQETQYF. The CDR3 region has the DNA TGTGCCAGTCCATCCCCCTCCCGGTCTCTCCAAGAGACCCAGTACTTC.

V usage is TRBV10-1 and J usage is TRBJ1-4; weak D call: TRBD1 (6 bases). Germline CDR1 reads WNHNN; CDR2 reads SYGVQD (reference sequence). V was clipped by 0 bases and J by 7 bases, with 15 bases between them. The CDR3 covers 16 residues. CDR3 DNA sequence: TGCGCCAGCAGTGAGTCCGCCGGGGGGCGAAGTGAAAAACTGTTTTTT. It specifies CASSESAGGRSEKLFF.

This clonotype showed up just a few times. The rearrangement links TRBV7-8 to TRBJ2-1, with D perhaps TRBD2 (6 bases). The ends were cut back, 2 bases at V and 5 bases at J, with 13 bases in the middle. Per the germline V gene, CDR1 is SGHVS and CDR2 is FQNEAQ. There are 15 residues in the CDR3. For the CDR3, the DNA is TGTGCCAGCAGCTTAAAGGAGGGTGTCCACAATGAGCAGTTCTTC. It encodes CASSLKEGVHNEQFF.